This TCR beta chain derives from a study of cytomegalovirus exposure and HLA in healthy donors. In regard to this clone: Its antigen is unknown.

13 Jbeta primers and 60 Vbeta primers were used for the PCR. Here immunoSEQ multiplex PCR was the method, and the copy in TCRdb shows in-frame clones only, minus some. Among 120,000 to 150,000 clones, roughly 87% were seen once, and the ten largest hold 0.5% to 0.65%. Germline CDR1 is GTSNPN and CDR2 is SVGIG (reference sequence). The ends lost 3 bases at V and 5 bases at J; junction bases unmatched: 8. This CDR3 has 15 amino acids. Study-wide results and caveats: It was confirmed in vitro that a few of the CMV-associated chains were specific for CMV antigens. The classifier reportedly diagnosed cytomegalovirus status with high sensitivity and specificity.

The origin of this receptor is a woman between 35 and 50 years old in good health and CMV-seronegative. V is TRBV30 and J is TRBJ1-5; TRBD1 matches 9 bases. Sequencing input: PBMCs. Here the CDR3 DNA reads TGTGCCTGGAGCCGCGGGACAGGGTATTATCAGCCCCAGCATTTT. Its protein product is CAWSRGTGYYQPQHF. Based on the CDR3 plus reference TRBV30 and TRBJ1-5, the full variable domain is SQTIHQWPATLVQPVGSPLSLECTVEGTSNPNLYWYRQAAGRGLQLLFYSVGIGQISSEVPQNLSASRPQDRQFILSSKKLLLSDSGFYLCAWSRGTGYYQPQHFGDGTRLSIL.